One sample yielded the 13 T cell receptor beta chains listed below, sequenced in a study of blood T cells in healthy people across ages. A second roughly 6 to 11 cycle PCR used barcoded and J-beta primers. TCRdb re-analysed the 5' RACE reads in MiXCR, keeping a single row per CDR3 protein. Of about 1.5 million distinct CDR3 sequences listed, approximately 43% are singletons. The sequenced sample consisted of blood. Every receptor here comes from a woman between 18 and 30 years old in good health.

The rearrangement uses TRBV7-9 and TRBJ2-7, with D perhaps matching TRBD2 (5 bases). V dropped 2 bases and J dropped 7 bases, with 9 bases sitting between them. The germline CDR1 and CDR2 sequences are SEHNR and FQNEAQ (reference sequence). The CDR3 length is 12 residues. The chain's CDR3 is CASSLNLAEQYF. The DNA for the CDR3 is TGTGCCAGCAGCTTAAATTTAGCGGAGCAGTACTTC.

This chain joins TRBV29-1 and TRBJ1-4; 9 bases agree with TRBD1. The germline gives CDR1 SQVTM, CDR2 ANQGSEA. J lost 8 bases, V lost 4 bases, and 5 bases had no gene match. The CDR3 consists of 13 residues. For the CDR3, the DNA is TGCAGCGTTGGGGGACAGGGTGGAGAAAAACTGTTTTTT. Translating it yields CSVGGQGGEKLFF.

This clonotype turned up a few times. The rearrangement uses TRBV7-2 and TRBJ1-1, with D maybe TRBD1 (6 bases). The CDR3 sequence is 12 residues long. V dropped 6 bases and J dropped 8 bases, with 13 bases sitting between them. Germline V lookup: CDR1 SGHTA, CDR2 FQGNSA. The CDR3 bases are TGTGCCAGCAGTACCTGGAGGGGGGAAGCTTTCTTT. This translates into CASSTWRGEAFF.

The rearrangement joins TRBV27 to TRBJ1-1; D uncertain. The germline V gene encodes CDR1 MNHEY and CDR2 SMNVEV (reference sequence). Trimming left V 5 bases short and J 3 bases short, with 13 bases between. The CDR3 has 14 amino acids. For the CDR3, the DNA is TGTGCCAGCAGTCTCGCGGGGTTATACACTGAAGCTTTCTTT. Translated: CASSLAGLYTEAFF.

There are a few counts of this clonotype. This chain connects TRBV9 to TRBJ1-5; D unresolved. The CDR3 has 14 residues. Trimming took off 0 bases at V and 4 bases at J, with 8 bases between the two ends. CDR1 is SGDLS and CDR2 is YYNGEE in the germline V gene. This CDR3 reads CASSVGGKNQPQHF. The CDR3 DNA follows: TGTGCCAGCAGCGTAGGCGGGAAAAATCAGCCCCAGCATTTT. Full variable domain (rest looked up from reference TRBV9 and TRBJ1-5): DSGVTQTPKHLITATGQRVTLRCSPRSGDLSVYWYQQSLDQGLQFLIQYYNGEERAKGNILERFSAQQFPDLHSELNLSSLELGDSALYFCASSVGGKNQPQHFGDGTRLSIL.

The chain couples TRBV6-4 to TRBJ2-5, with TRBD2 as a possible D gene (5 bases). Germline CDR1 and CDR2: MRHNA and SNTAGT. Trimming took off 0 bases at V and 2 bases at J, with 13 bases between the two ends. This CDR3 is built from 16 residues. The CDR3 here is CASSDSSREPQETQYF. CDR3 nucleotide sequence: TGTGCCAGCAGTGACTCTTCAAGGGAGCCACAAGAGACCCAGTACTTC.

There are a few counts of this clonotype. The V gene is TRBV6-2 or TRBV6-3, the J gene TRBJ1-2; TRBD1 is a possible D gene (6 bases). The CDR3 extends over 13 amino acids. V was trimmed by 4 bases and J by 4 bases, leaving 10 bases between them. Germline V gene data show CDR1 as MNHEY and CDR2 as SVGEGT. DNA of the CDR3: TGTGCCAGCAGTTTTTCGACAGGCTATGGCTACACCTTC. Translation gives CASSFSTGYGYTF.

In the case of this clonotype: One junction end does not reproduce the germline sequence, and a read error may be involved. This chain uses TRBV11-2 with TRBJ2-3, with D possibly TRBD1 on 7 matching bases. Germline V lookup: CDR1 SGHAT, CDR2 FQNNGV. CDR3 length: 13 amino acids. CDR3 DNA: TGTGCCGGCAGGGGGGACAGCACAGATACGCAGTATTTT. This translates into CAGRGDSTDTQYF.

The sample holds a few counts of this clonotype. The chain is built from TRBV11-2 and TRBJ2-3; D remains unclear. V was trimmed by 6 bases and J by 3 bases, leaving 1 base between them. This CDR3 is 10 amino acids long. Looked up from germline, CDR1 is SGHAT and CDR2 is FQNNGV. This CDR3 reads CASRTDTQYF. In DNA, the CDR3 is TGTGCCAGCAGAACAGATACGCAGTATTTT.

The chain combines TRBV12-3 or TRBV12-4 with TRBJ1-1; the D is unclear. The CDR3 extends over 13 amino acids. V gave up 6 bases and J gave up 0 bases, with 8 bases separating them. The CDR3 loop reads CASRETVNTEAFF. The CDR3 region has the DNA TGTGCCAGCAGGGAAACAGTGAACACTGAAGCTTTCTTT.

Regarding this clonotype: The junction departs from germline at one end; a sequencing error may be responsible. The chain carries TRBV28 and TRBJ2-1; perhaps TRBD1 as D (5 bases). CDR3 length equals 15 residues. Germline CDR1 is MDHEN and CDR2 is SYDVKM. CDR3 in DNA: TGTGCCAGCAGTAAGACAGTTACTCCTGGGAATGGGCAGTTCTTC. This codes for CASSKTVTPGNGQFF.

V is TRBV6-5 and J is TRBJ1-4; the D is unclear. Trimming left V 2 bases short and J 10 bases short, with 11 bases between. Germline CDR1 and CDR2: MNHEY and SVGAGI. The CDR3 runs to 13 residues. Here the CDR3 DNA reads TGTGCCAGCAGTTACGTTTCTGGCGGAAAACTGTTTTTT. Its protein product is CASSYVSGGKLFF.

The genes are TRBV5-6 and TRBJ2-3; TRBD2 agrees at 11 bases. This CDR3 is 17 amino acids long. The V segment lost 5 bases and the J segment 5 bases; nucleotides outside the gene matches: 13. CDR1 and CDR2 from the germline V gene are SGHDT and YYEEEE. CDR3 coding DNA: TGTGCCAGCAGGAGAGGGGTACTAGCGGGGGCCTTAGATACGCAGTATTTT. Protein sequence: CASRRGVLAGALDTQYF.